The 20 T cell receptor beta chains presented below share a single source sample, sequenced in a study of a mutant IDH1 vaccine in newly diagnosed glioma. TCRdb's table, derived via immunoSEQ multiplex PCR, lists solely in-frame clones and lacks some. The repertoire holds about 56,000 clones, with 80% to 90% as singletons. The antigens these receptors bind are not known. This sample's time point: week 23, last vaccination. Every single dose of the vaccine, 300 ug of mutant IDH1 20-mer peptide, came with topical imiquimod. The source was PBMCs, collected from a glioma patient whose treatment included an IDH1 peptide vaccine. The receptors shown here come from a middle-aged man with glioma.

For the CDR3, the DNA is TGTGCCAGCAGCCGAAGAGATCAGGGGGCGGATGAGCAGTTCTTC. Amino acids: CASSRRDQGADEQFF. The gene calls are TRBV7-9 and TRBJ2-1; 8 bases match TRBD1. CDR3 length equals 15 residues. CDR1 is SEHNR and CDR2 is FQNEAQ in the germline V gene (reference sequence). V trimming: 5 bases; J trimming: 8 bases; junction bases outside the gene matches: 11. The full variable domain, rest sourced from reference TRBV7-9 and TRBJ2-1, is DTGVSQNPRHKITKRGQNVTFRCDPISEHNRLYWYRQTLGQGPEFLTYFQNEAQLEKSRLLSDRFSAERPKGSFSTLEIQRTEQGDSAMYLCASSRRDQGADEQFFGPGTRLTVL.

This clone came up once. This sequence joins TRBV21-1 and TRBJ2-1; the table's D call TRBD1 went unverified against the DNA. TRBV21-1 represents a pseudogene. CDR3 size: 13 residues. Here the CDR3 reads CASSKGQSHEQFF. CDR3 DNA sequence: TGTGCCAGCAGCAAAGGACAGAGCCATGAGCAGTTCTTC.

The chain recombines TRBV7-2 with TRBJ1-5; unclear D gene. V lost 8 bases to trimming and J lost 5 bases, with 13 bases between them. Per germline, CDR1 SGHTA and CDR2 FQGNSA. The CDR3 is 13 residues long. Written as DNA, the CDR3 is TGTGCCAGCGGGCTACAGAGGGATCAGCCCCAGCATTTT. Amino acids: CASGLQRDQPQHF.

V and J are TRBV9 and TRBJ2-1; 9 bases line up with TRBD2. J gave up 6 bases and V 4 bases, and 11 bases lay outside the gene matches. The germline V gene has CDR1 SGDLS and CDR2 YYNGEE. This CDR3 is built from 16 residues. CDR3 in amino acids: CASSSSWLAGTNEQFF. The CDR3 DNA is TGTGCCAGCAGCTCTAGTTGGCTAGCGGGGACCAATGAGCAGTTCTTC.

This clone was recorded a few times. The J gene is TRBJ2-3, the V gene TRBV9; 7 bases align to TRBD2. This CDR3 comprises 19 residues. The V segment lost 1 base and the J segment 3 bases; nucleotides outside the gene matches: 17. CDR1 is SGDLS and CDR2 is YYNGEE in the germline V gene. The CDR3 reads CASSVSTLSGRRGTDTQYF. For the CDR3, the DNA is TGTGCCAGCAGCGTAAGTACCCTTTCCGGGAGGAGAGGTACAGATACGCAGTATTTT.

This clone was counted a few times. The chain uses TRBV6-1 and TRBJ2-3, with TRBD2 as a possible D gene (5 bases). CDR3 size: 16 residues. CDR1 MNHNS and CDR2 SASEGT come from the germline V gene. Trimming cost V 3 bases and J 2 bases, with 15 bases left between them. The CDR3 is CASSDGRAYHTDTQYF. The CDR3 DNA is TGTGCCAGCAGTGACGGGCGGGCCTACCACACAGATACGCAGTATTTT.

The rearrangement links TRBV6-1 to TRBJ2-3; possible D gene TRBD2, 5 bases. Germline V lookup: CDR1 MNHNS, CDR2 SASEGT. The CDR3 has 15 amino acids. With 8 bases removed from V and 2 bases from J, the gap between germline ends came to 17 bases. Here the CDR3 DNA reads TGTGCCAGCCTCCCCAGGAGGAGTAACACAGATACGCAGTATTTT. Protein: CASLPRRSNTDTQYF.

The V call is TRBV29-1, the J call TRBJ2-3; D ambiguous. The CDR3 totals 12 residues. The germline gives CDR1 SQVTM, CDR2 ANQGSEA. The germline V and J ends were trimmed by 2 bases and 2 bases, with 5 bases remaining between them. The CDR3 reads CSVEQDTDTQYF. DNA of the CDR3: TGCAGCGTTGAACAGGACACAGATACGCAGTATTTT.

This chain joins TRBV15 and TRBJ2-2; the D is unclear. The CDR3 length is 12 residues. The V end lost 4 bases, the J end lost 6 bases, and 6 bases lay between the germline ends. The germline V gene has CDR1 LNHNV and CDR2 YYDKDF (reference sequence). The chain's CDR3 is CATSTVSGELFF. CDR3 sequence (DNA): TGTGCCACCAGCACCGTTTCCGGGGAGCTGTTTTTT.

The chain couples TRBV7-2 to TRBJ1-4; D not resolved. Germline-derived CDR1 and CDR2 are SGHTA and FQGNSA. V lost 1 base to trimming and J lost 3 bases, with 15 bases between them. This CDR3 has 17 residues. CDR3 in DNA: TGTGCCAGCAGCTTAGGGATTTTGAACCGTGCTAATGAAAAACTGTTTTTT. It codes for CASSLGILNRANEKLFF.

The genes are TRBV29-1 and TRBJ2-7, with unresolved D. The CDR3 sequence is 11 residues long. CDR1 is SQVTM and CDR2 is ANQGSEA in the germline V gene. V shed 4 bases and J shed 3 bases, with 7 bases lying between them. The CDR3 DNA reads as TGCAGCGTTGCGACCTACTACGAGCAGTACTTC. It yields the protein CSVATYYEQYF.

This chain uses TRBV4-2 with TRBJ2-5; D not certain. Germline CDR1 and CDR2: LGHNA and YNFKEQ. This CDR3 is built from 14 residues. Trimming pared 0 bases from V and 5 bases from J, leaving 10 bases between. CDR3 residues: CASSQDSRWETQYF. In DNA, the CDR3 is TGTGCCAGCAGCCAAGACAGTCGGTGGGAGACCCAGTACTTC.

The genes are TRBV6-1 and TRBJ2-7; D is uncertain. The CDR3 is 13 amino acids. Looked up from germline, CDR1 is MNHNS and CDR2 is SASEGT. V lost 3 bases and J 1 base, leaving 7 bases between the germline ends. CDR3 amino acids: CASSEFRSYEQYF. DNA for the CDR3: TGTGCCAGCAGTGAGTTCCGGTCCTACGAGCAGTACTTC.

The chain links TRBV4-1 to TRBJ2-1, with a weak D call TRBD2 (7 bases). V lost 1 base and J lost 7, with 17 bases in between. The V gene's germline CDR1 is MGHRA and CDR2 YSYEKL. The CDR3 totals 16 residues. CDR3 region: CASSQVHGRGQNEQFF. The CDR3 bases are TGCGCCAGCAGCCAAGTGCATGGGAGGGGACAAAATGAGCAGTTCTTC.

The chain carries TRBV7-2 and TRBJ2-7, with no clear D. This CDR3 has 13 amino acids. Germline V gene lookup returns CDR1 SGHTA and CDR2 FQGNSA. The ends were cut back, 2 bases at V and 0 bases at J, with 5 bases in the middle. This CDR3 is CASSLQSSYEQYF. CDR3 DNA sequence: TGTGCCAGCAGCTTACAGAGCTCCTACGAGCAGTACTTC.

This sequence joins TRBV6-5 and TRBJ1-4; no clear D gene. Germline lookup yields CDR1 MNHEY and CDR2 SVGAGI. The CDR3 has 15 amino acids. V was trimmed by 0 bases and J by 5 bases, leaving 10 bases between them. The CDR3 spells CASSYSDGRNEKLFF. CDR3 coding DNA: TGTGCCAGCAGTTACTCCGACGGCCGCAATGAAAAACTGTTTTTT.

This chain connects TRBV5-5 to TRBJ2-3, with 9 bases matching TRBD1. This CDR3 is built from 16 residues. V was clipped by 3 bases and J by 2 bases; unmatched bases: 7. Germline CDR1 reads SGHKS; CDR2 reads YYEKEE (reference sequence). The CDR3 loop reads CASSSTGGTLTDTQYF. CDR3 in DNA: TGTGCCAGCAGCTCGACAGGGGGGACCCTCACAGATACGCAGTATTTT.

Ten or more counts support this clone. The chain employs TRBV9 and TRBJ1-1; 8 positions agree with TRBD1. Germline assignment: CDR1 SGDLS and CDR2 YYNGEE. J gave up 5 bases and V 0 bases, and 9 bases lay outside the gene matches. The CDR3 has 16 residues. In DNA form, the CDR3 reads TGTGCCAGCAGCGTAGGCCAGGGGGCGCTCGGGACTGAAGCTTTCTTT. It is translated as CASSVGQGALGTEAFF.

The chain employs TRBV23-1 and TRBJ2-3; possible D gene TRBD2, 5 bases. TRBV23-1 is an open reading frame whose function is uncertain. The CDR3 has 12 residues. V was shortened by 7 bases and J by 4 bases, with 9 bases between the two germline ends. Here the CDR3 reads CASNGVADTQYF. CDR3 DNA sequence: TGCGCCAGCAACGGGGTGGCAGATACGCAGTATTTT.

In this sample, this clone turned up once. The chain has TRBV7-6 and TRBJ2-7; D unresolved. Per germline, CDR1 SGHVS and CDR2 FNYEAQ. V dropped 4 bases and J dropped 1 base, with 8 bases sitting between them. The CDR3 is 13 amino acids. CDR3 sequence reads: CASSSQESYEQYF. The DNA for the CDR3 is TGTGCCAGCAGCTCCCAGGAGTCCTACGAGCAGTACTTC.